The entry below gives a single TCR beta chain sequence along with its context. Its antigen is as yet unknown. The same CDR3 is also encoded by other DNA sequences in this sample. Some clones are missing from TCRdb's copy, which holds only in-frame ones; the method was immunoSEQ multiplex PCR. The profile shows 2,500,000 or so clones, 90% to 95% of them singletons. The sample originates from a study of shared clonotypes between healthy human individuals. Study-wide points: Represented diversity (both genetic and exposure-history) was limited by the small number of donors. Sequencing depth was expected to influence donor clonotype sharing. Generation probabilities of non-shared clonotypes were lower (relative to those shared by all four donors).

The CDR3 loop spans 14 amino acids. The V gene's germline CDR1 is SNHLY and CDR2 FYNNEI. After removal of 7 bases from V and 2 bases from J, the junction contained 6 bases not matched to a gene. Healthy HIV-negative adults with no recent acute infections or vaccinations were recruited as donors. The sequencing input was naive CD4+ T cells sorted from blood. Subset meaning: CD45RA+ positively selected. The receptor was derived from a man between 18 and 29 years old in good health. The chain links TRBV2 to TRBJ2-7; 9 bases are shared with TRBD1. The CDR3 sequence: CASKRGQGAYEQYF. CDR3 nucleotide sequence: TGTGCCAGCAAGAGGGGACAGGGCGCCTACGAGCAGTACTTC.